The clone carrying this TCR beta chain was seen just once. Its specificity is not known. Profiled with immunoSEQ multiplex PCR; TCRdb holds only in-frame clones, not every one. The sample carries about 190,000 clones, roughly 88% recorded once. This sample was included in a study of cytomegalovirus exposure and HLA in healthy donors. The donors were part of the validation cohort of 120 subjects. That cohort was separate from the first cohort, which comprised fewer than 800 subjects. General observations from the study: The study designated roughly 160 TCR beta chains cytomegalovirus-associated. Three CMV-associated chains were confirmed in vitro to be specific for CMV antigens. According to a subsequent analysis, TCR clusters identified in the first cohort showed a tendency to co-occur across the 100 to 150 validation repertoires.

Germline CDR1 is SGDLS and CDR2 is YYNGEE. V was shortened by 4 bases and J by 6 bases, with 11 bases between the two germline ends. The CDR3 covers 12 residues. The clonotype was recovered from a woman between 18 and 30 years old in good health and CMV-seronegative. Sequencing was performed on PBMCs. The chain couples TRBV9 to TRBJ2-7; D remains unclear. The CDR3 spells CASSPTRGEQYF. The CDR3, as DNA: TGTGCCAGCAGCCCGACCAGAGGCGAGCAGTACTTC.